The present TCR beta chain was sequenced within a study of blood T cell repertoires in COVID-19. Overall study context: T cells, B-cell-depleted T cells, or PBMCs supplied cDNA or gDNA.

Cohort placement rested on clinical history that participants reported themselves. Per the study methods: The authors estimated nucleated cell counts from reference gene primer amplification. The assay was immunoSEQ multiplex PCR, and TCRdb's table has in-frame clones only and misses some. V and J calls and clone size are as listed in that table; D and trimming were resolved from the DNA. The sample yields around 250,000 clones, around 90% seen once. The V end was cut by 2 bases, the J end by 5 bases, with 15 bases between. This CDR3 is 15 amino acids long. Germline CDR1 reads SEHNR; CDR2 reads FQNEAQ (reference sequence).

This TCR derives from a woman aged 40 to 55 who had been exposed to COVID-19. The sequenced sample was PBMCs or T cells enriched from blood (not recorded which). V and J are TRBV7-9 and TRBJ1-1; TRBD1 might be the D (5 bases). For the CDR3, the DNA is TGTGCCAGCAGCTTACCCTACTGGGCAGGGACTGAAGCTTTCTTT. Its protein product is CASSLPYWAGTEAFF. Combining the CDR3 with reference TRBV7-9 and TRBJ1-1 gives the whole variable domain DTGVSQNPRHKITKRGQNVTFRCDPISEHNRLYWYRQTLGQGPEFLTYFQNEAQLEKSRLLSDRFSAERPKGSFSTLEIQRTEQGDSAMYLCASSLPYWAGTEAFFGQGTRLTVV.